This T cell receptor beta chain is from a study of TIL therapy for anti-PD-1-resistant metastatic lung cancer. The overall study: Patients had a median age of about 55 years (range about 35-85). Median tumor mutation burden was roughly 1.4 mutations per megabase. Findings of the study overall: TIL clonotype persistence in blood showed no apparent association with response.

This CDR3 is 15 amino acids long. Germline lookup yields CDR1 SEHNR and CDR2 FQNEAQ (reference sequence). V gave up 5 bases and J gave up 0 bases; unmatched junction bases: 4. About this clone itself: Its antigen is not identified.

Time point here: pre-treatment sample, taken before nivolumab and TIL therapy. Patients were adults with stage 4 NSCLC. Sequencing used immunoSEQ v3. The protocol was immunoSEQ multiplex PCR, while the TCRdb copy is restricted to in-frame clones and leaves out a portion. The sample includes tens of thousands of clones, roughly 85% of them seen just once. The clonotype comes from a man in his sixties or seventies with non-small cell lung cancer. The chain combines TRBV7-9 with TRBJ1-2, with 9 bases matching TRBD1. Sequencing was performed on blood, taken at baseline. The CDR3 sequence: CASSRGQGPNYGYTF. The DNA of the CDR3 is TGTGCCAGCAGCCGGGGACAGGGACCTAACTATGGCTACACCTTC.